Presented here are 14 T cell receptor beta chains from one specimen sequenced in a study of monozygotic twins with inflammatory bowel disease (dated by TCRdb to about 2019). To prepare the library, 5' RACE was applied. Sequencing was performed on an Illumina HiSeq 2500. Based on TCRdb reprocessing of the reads, there is one entry per CDR3 protein sequence, and DNA is missing. This sample's table lists fewer than 450,000 distinct CDR3 sequences. The ten largest clones take up roughly 2.6% of the sample. The sequencing sample was made of blood. These receptors were collected from a human donor with ulcerative colitis or Crohn's disease, or a healthy co-twin of an affected twin (not recorded which).

The chain carries TRBV20-1 and TRBJ2-5. The CDR3 contains 12 residues. Germline loops: CDR1 DFQATT, CDR2 SNEGSKA (reference sequence). CDR3 region: CSAPGHQETQYF.

The rearrangement joins TRBV6-1 to TRBJ2-7; absent DNA, TCRdb's TRBD1 call cannot be checked. CDR3 size: 13 residues. CDR1 is MNHNS and CDR2 is SASEGT in the germline V gene. The CDR3 reads CASRGDSSYEQYF.

This rearrangement joins TRBV15 to TRBJ1-2. The CDR3 runs 15 residues. The germline CDR1 and CDR2 sequences are LNHNV and YYDKDF (reference sequence). This CDR3 is CATSRVRTANYGYTF.

The chain uses TRBV9 and TRBJ2-3; the TRBD1 assignment by TCRdb is unverifiable without DNA. Germline V gene data show CDR1 as SGDLS and CDR2 as YYNGEE. This CDR3 region has 14 residues. This CDR3 reads CASSVRRGTDTQYF.

The chain joins TRBV24-1 to TRBJ2-2. This CDR3 is built from 13 residues. The V gene's germline CDR1 is KGHDR and CDR2 SFDVKD. The CDR3 sequence: CATSDLASGELFF.

This chain uses TRBV7-2 with TRBJ2-5; without DNA, the TCRdb call of TRBD1 cannot be checked. Germline V gives CDR1 SGHTA, CDR2 FQGNSA. This CDR3 comprises 15 residues. The CDR3: CASSVRQNRGETQYF.

This rearrangement joins TRBV5-1 to TRBJ2-4. CDR3 length: 14 residues. Germline-derived CDR1 and CDR2 are SGHRS and YFSETQ. CDR3 sequence reads: CASSSESTSGIQYF.

The gene calls are TRBV5-1 and TRBJ1-4; TCRdb's D gene call, TRBD1, goes unchecked for lack of DNA. The CDR3 runs to 13 residues. CDR1 is SGHRS, CDR2 YFSETQ, per germline. CDR3 residues: CASSQGTNEKLFF.

The gene calls are TRBV27 and TRBJ1-2; no DNA is available, so the TRBD1 call from TCRdb remains unchecked. Germline CDR1 is MNHEY and CDR2 is SMNVEV (reference sequence). This CDR3 region has 14 residues. CDR3 protein: CASGTDRGIYGYTF.

V and J are TRBV7-2 and TRBJ2-2; TCRdb's D gene call, TRBD1, goes unchecked for lack of DNA. The CDR3 is 15 amino acids. Per the germline V gene, CDR1 is SGHTA and CDR2 is FQGNSA. The CDR3 region is CASSPQGAYTGELFF.

The chain employs TRBV18 and TRBJ2-7; without DNA, the TCRdb call of TRBD2 cannot be checked. The germline V gene encodes CDR1 KGHSH and CDR2 LQKENI. The CDR3 contains 13 residues. The CDR3 reads CASSREGPDEQYF.

This chain links TRBV12-3 or TRBV12-4 with TRBJ1-2; the TRBD1 assignment by TCRdb is unverifiable without DNA. The CDR3 has 14 amino acids. The CDR3: CASTWTANNYGYTF.

V and J are TRBV24-1 and TRBJ2-2. Germline lookup yields CDR1 KGHDR and CDR2 SFDVKD. The CDR3 is 14 amino acids. CDR3 sequence: CATSVQAHTGELFF.

The rearrangement links TRBV7-6 to TRBJ2-1. This CDR3 has 14 residues. The germline V gene has CDR1 SGHVS and CDR2 FNYEAQ. This chain's CDR3 is CASSLATVYNEQFF.